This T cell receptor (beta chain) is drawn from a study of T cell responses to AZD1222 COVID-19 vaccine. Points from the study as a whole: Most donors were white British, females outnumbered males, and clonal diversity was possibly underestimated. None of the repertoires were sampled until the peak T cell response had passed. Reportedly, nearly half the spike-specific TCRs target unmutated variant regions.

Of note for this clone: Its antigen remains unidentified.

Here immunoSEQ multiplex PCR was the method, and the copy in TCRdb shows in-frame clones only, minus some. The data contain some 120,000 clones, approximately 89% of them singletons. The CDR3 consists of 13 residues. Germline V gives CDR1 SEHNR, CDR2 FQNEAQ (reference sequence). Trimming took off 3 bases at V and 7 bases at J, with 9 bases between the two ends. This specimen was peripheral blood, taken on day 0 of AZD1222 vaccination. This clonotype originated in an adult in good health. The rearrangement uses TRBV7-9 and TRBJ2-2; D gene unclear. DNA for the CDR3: TGTGCCAGCAGCTTGGCATCCTTCGGGGAGCTGTTTTTT. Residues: CASSLASFGELFF.